The source of this T cell receptor beta chain is a study of regulatory T cells in long-lasting Graves disease (dated by TCRdb to 2020 to 2023). In the study overall: Patients with newly diagnosed Graves' disease had been on antithyroid drugs for under 3 months. A total of some 35 samples underwent TCR sequencing, from about 13 patients with persistent Graves' disease and some 20 patients with newly diagnosed Graves' disease. The study was conducted in China and was registered as a clinical trial. Patients with persistent Graves' disease were compared with patients with newly diagnosed Graves' disease using TCR sequencing and RNA sequencing of peripheral blood. The paper as a whole reports these results and caveats: Compared with newly diagnosed patients, patients with persistent Graves' disease had lower TCR Shannon entropy and fewer highly expanded clones, which suggests clonal expansion. The authors noted that the small sample size was a limitation that may lower accuracy. More public clonotypes were shared among persistent patients (under 3,000) than among newly diagnosed patients (roughly 1,000). Sequencing and analysis were limited to the TCR beta chain. Only peripheral blood was studied, because thyroid tissue, the primary lesion, was inaccessible. Persistent disease showed preferential use of TRBV28, TRBJ1-2 and TRBJ2-5, whereas newly diagnosed disease favored TRBV20-1 and TRBJ2-1.

In this sample, this clonotype turned up a few times. The antigen this receptor binds is unknown. There are no base qualities to consult, and no much larger clone falls within one base. The sample's time point label, decoded: newly diagnosed GD, antithyroid drugs for less than 3 months. For both TCR sequencing and RNA sequencing, RNA was extracted from PBMCs in TRIzol. Graves' disease was diagnosed according to American Thyroid Association guidelines. Patients for the study were recruited at an endocrinology department in Xi'an, China. Each patient gave about 9.1 milliliters of peripheral blood, collected in an EDTA anticoagulant tube. Ficoll Paque Plus density gradient separation was used to isolate PBMCs, and no further T cell sorting was performed. An Agilent 2100 Bioanalyzer and agarose gel were used to check RNA quality, while a NanoDrop 2000 measured RNA concentration. V is cut by 3 bases and J by 6 bases, and the space between the germline ends is 17 bases. The CDR3 measures 15 amino acids from cysteine to phenylalanine. Only the CDR3 DNA stays, 45 bases, in frame from base 1. As encoded in the germline V gene, CDR1 is MNHGY while CDR2 is SVAAGI.

Library preparation was by multiplex PCR. Sequenced using an Illumina HiSeq 4000. CDR3 regions were amplified by Arm-PCR with iRepertoire HTBI primers to construct TCR beta libraries. Gel purification was performed on PCR products prior to sequencing. On the authors' methods: Across samples, around 58 TRBV and around 15 TRBJ segments were identified and used for gene usage analysis of CDR3 amino acid clonotypes. COPE and FqMerger were used to merge the filtered high-quality paired reads into contigs. Contigs were aligned with BLAST to IMGT TRBV, TRBD and TRBJ reference genes, and CDR3 was defined per IMGT. Clonotypes above 0.1% frequency were classified as highly expanded clones. Repertoire diversity was measured by Shannon entropy, and V-J evenness by the Gini coefficient. A clonotype was considered public if more than one individual shared it. Using fastp trimming at Q25 and MiXCR clonotype assembly, TCRdb reanalyzed the public sequencing data and kept in-frame beta chains. Every entry covers one CDR3 protein and lists the most common genes and DNA from its rows. V and J calls and clone size were set by TCRdb, not the authors. A total of some 560,000 distinct CDR3 sequences appear in this sample, 16% of them only once. More than 20% of the sample rests with the top ten.

These same data were also listed under a study on T cells in Graves' hyperthyroidism and ophthalmopathy. From the second report: Graves' hyperthyroidism was defined as stable when no progression to ophthalmopathy occurred over 18 months of follow-up. Hyperthyroidism patients were newly diagnosed, had a disease duration of under 2 months, and were aged 18 to 65 years. Any patient with an uncontrolled infection, another autoimmune disease, pregnancy or lactation was excluded. Diagnoses were based on clinical symptoms, serum thyroxine and TRAb, thyroid ultrasound and orbital computed tomography. The TCR CDR3 was subjected to a first round of RT-PCR using the HTBI primer set and the Qiagen OneStep RT-PCR kit. Most expanded thyroid clonotypes (frequency above 0.001) were also detected in blood, suggesting blood repertoires may reflect thyroid immune responses. Ophthalmopathy was separated from stable hyperthyroidism by a 13 V-J signature model, with approximately 86% sensitivity and 81% to 82% specificity obtained in cross-validation and 80%/75% obtained in testing. In validation, the model predicted progression to ophthalmopathy a median of around six months before onset, with 70% to 71% sensitivity and 72.22% specificity. TCR V-J signatures able to tell the groups apart were searched for in a discovery cohort of more than 90 patients, of whom around 42 had Graves' ophthalmopathy and roughly 58 had stable Graves' hyperthyroidism. Prospective prediction of ophthalmopathy was tested in an independent validation cohort of approximately 18 hyperthyroidism patients and some 17 patients who later progressed to ophthalmopathy. The roughly 100 discovery patients were divided at random into training and test sets in a 7:3 ratio. Thyroid tissue and blood T-cell repertoires from about 6 Graves' hyperthyroidism patients were also compared in the study. Following sampling, methimazole starting at 30 mg daily was given to hyperthyroidism patients, and high-dose intravenous methylprednisolone was given to ophthalmopathy patients. A second multiplex PCR round built the libraries, followed by size selection and purification. Sequencing of the libraries was done on an Illumina HiSeq2000 using paired-end 100 bp reads. Raw data were processed with SOAPnuke, discarding reads with adapters, uncalled bases, mean Phred below 15, or no exact constant-primer or identifier match. COPE v1.2.5 was used to merge the high-quality paired reads, and each unique nucleotide sequence was defined as a clonotype. MiTCR v1.1 was used to align the clonotypes against IMGT TRBV, TRBD and TRBJ reference segments. Only V-J combinations with frequency above 0.0001, covering about 99% of repertoires, were analysed. A TCS score was defined as the ratio of F50 (clonal expansion) to E x V (chaos), with BLOSUM62-based TCRdist applied between CDR3 peptides within each V-J. Welch's t-statistics and random forest reduced just over 500 V-J features to some 14, which were used in a naive Bayes classifier (R e1071). No statistical method was used to fix the sample size in advance, and group allocation was not hidden from the investigators. The paper describes TCR Vbeta CDR3 sequencing of 130 to 150 peripheral blood samples, made up of 43 ophthalmopathy patients, roughly 72 hyperthyroidism patients and roughly 17 progressor patients.

Sequenced material: peripheral blood mononuclear cells (PBMCs), taken at new diagnosis, from a patient treated with antithyroid drugs. The chain uses TRBV6-9 and TRBJ1-2; a confident D gene designation cannot be given. The sequence was collected from a middle-aged woman with Graves disease. Donor details come from another sample of the same person, matched by shared clones. The CDR3 corresponds to CASSYRRDLIDGYTF. The DNA sequence is given as TGTGCCAGCAGTTACCGCCGGGATCTAATTGATGGCTACACCTTC.